Listed here are 9 T cell receptor beta chains from one sample, sequenced in a study of blood T cell repertoires in COVID-19. The repertoire was sequenced with immunoSEQ multiplex PCR; TCRdb's copy has only in-frame clones and lacks some. The data contain around 300,000 clones, over 75% of them singletons. The sample was peripheral blood. These TCRs come from a human donor in a cohort sampled during active COVID-19.

This clone appeared once. The gene calls are TRBV3-1 (or the pseudogene TRBV3-2) and TRBJ2-5; 8 bases match TRBD2. Germline trimming cut 1 base from V and 5 bases from J; bases unmatched to any gene: 6. The CDR3 contains 15 residues. Per germline, CDR1 LGHDT and CDR2 YNNKEL (reference sequence). The DNA of the CDR3 is TGTGCCAGCAGCCAAGCTAGCGGGTTCGGGGAGACCCAGTACTTC. Residues: CASSQASGFGETQYF.

This clone was recorded only once. A much larger clone lies one base from this, so it may be a read error. In the same sample, other DNA sequences code for this CDR3. This rearrangement joins TRBV18 to TRBJ1-1; 9 bases agree with TRBD1. CDR1 KGHSH and CDR2 LQKENI come from the germline V gene. The CDR3 totals 13 residues. V dropped 2 bases and J dropped 5; count of bases not matched to a gene: 0. The CDR3 is CASSPGTGTEAFF. The CDR3 DNA follows: TGTGCCAGCTCACCAGGGACAGGGACTGAAGCTTTCTTT.

This clone was observed a handful of times. The chain combines TRBV7-9 with TRBJ1-6, with a possible D match to TRBD1 (5 bases). Germline V gene data show CDR1 as SEHNR and CDR2 as FQNEAQ (reference sequence). With 6 bases removed from V and 5 bases from J, the gap between germline ends came to 11 bases. The CDR3 has 14 amino acids. CDR3 region: CASRLRVDNSPLHF. CDR3 DNA sequence: TGTGCCAGCAGACTCAGGGTTGATAATTCACCCCTCCACTTT.

This rearrangement joins TRBV5-1 to TRBJ2-1; no clear D. Per the germline V gene, CDR1 is SGHRS and CDR2 is YFSETQ. The CDR3 length is 12 residues. The germline V and J ends were trimmed by 3 bases and 4 bases, with 5 bases remaining between them. The chain's CDR3 is CASSSLYNEQFF. The CDR3, as DNA: TGCGCCAGCAGCTCACTATACAATGAGCAGTTCTTC.

The rearrangement uses TRBV18 and TRBJ2-2; maybe TRBD1 (6 bases). The CDR3 is 16 residues long. The V end was cut by 3 bases, the J end by 4 bases, with 15 bases between. Germline CDR1 KGHSH, CDR2 LQKENI. Here the CDR3 DNA reads TGTGCCAGCTCACCGACAGGAGGATGGAGCACCGGGGAGCTGTTTTTT. The encoded protein is CASSPTGGWSTGELFF.

This chain's CDR3 is CASSGAGEQYF. The DNA of the CDR3 is TGTGCCAGCAGCGGGGCCGGCGAGCAGTACTTC. The chain joins TRBV7-9 to TRBJ2-7; tentative D call: TRBD1 (5 bases). Germline CDR1 is SEHNR and CDR2 is FQNEAQ (reference sequence). V was pared by 5 bases and J by 6 bases, with 8 bases between. CDR3 length: 11 residues.

The V gene is TRBV24-1, the J gene TRBJ1-2; 9 bases agree with TRBD1. This CDR3 comprises 15 residues. V lost 5 bases to trimming and J lost 6 bases; unmatched junction nucleotides: 9. CDR1 KGHDR and CDR2 SFDVKD come from the germline V gene. The CDR3 region has the DNA TGTGCCACCAGTGGAGGGACAGGGCCCAAGGATGGCTACACCTTC. Encoded protein: CATSGGTGPKDGYTF.

The V gene is TRBV5-1, the J gene TRBJ2-2; the D gene is possibly TRBD1 (5 bases). The V gene lost 3 bases and the J gene lost 7 bases, with 22 bases spanning the gap. Germline CDR1 reads SGHRS; CDR2 reads YFSETQ. The CDR3 sequence is 17 residues long. CDR3 sequence (DNA): TGCGCCAGCAGCTATTCTCAAGGGGCTTTAGGACGCGGGGAGCTGTTTTTT. Its translation is CASSYSQGALGRGELFF.

The chain has TRBV18 and TRBJ2-7; 7 bases fit TRBD1. Looked up from germline, CDR1 is KGHSH and CDR2 is LQKENI. The CDR3 length is 14 residues. V lost 4 bases to trimming and J lost 2 bases; unmatched junction nucleotides: 5. The CDR3 sequence: CASSHTGETYEQYF. CDR3 DNA sequence: TGTGCCAGCTCACACACAGGGGAAACCTACGAGCAGTACTTC.